These 30 T cell receptor beta chains share one sample of origin, sequenced in a study of cytomegalovirus exposure and HLA in healthy donors. Primers: 60 Vbeta forward and 13 Jbeta reverse. Profiled with immunoSEQ multiplex PCR; TCRdb holds only in-frame clones, not every one. Found here are about 97,000 clones, about a tenth of them singletons; the top ten hold 4.5% to 6.5%. Sequencing input: PBMCs. The receptors were gathered from a man aged 50-60 years in good health and CMV-seropositive.

This clone was detected a few times. This chain joins TRBV27 and TRBJ2-2; 8 bases line up with TRBD2. CDR1 and CDR2 (germline): MNHEY, SMNVEV (reference sequence). The CDR3 covers 16 residues. V lost 4 bases, J lost 3 bases, and 7 bases stayed unmatched. The CDR3 here is CASSSSGGSYTGELFF. The CDR3 coding sequence is TGTGCCAGCAGTTCCAGCGGGGGTTCCTACACCGGGGAGCTGTTTTTT.

This sequence joins TRBV7-9 and TRBJ2-1; TRBD1 matches at 10 bases. The CDR3 covers 15 residues. Germline V CDR1 and CDR2: SEHNR, FQNEAQ (reference sequence). The V segment lost 3 bases and the J segment 7 bases; nucleotides outside the gene matches: 6. The CDR3 region is CASSLGTGEWNEQFF. The CDR3 nucleotides are TGTGCCAGCAGCTTGGGGACAGGGGAGTGGAATGAGCAGTTCTTC.

This clone was counted between two and nine times. This sequence joins TRBV7-8 and TRBJ2-7; 8 bases agree with TRBD1. The V and J ends lost 5 bases and 2 bases, in that order; junction bases with no gene match: 5. Germline values: CDR1 SGHVS, CDR2 FQNEAQ. The CDR3 runs 14 residues. The CDR3 DNA is TGTGCCAGCAGCGGGGACAGGATCACCTACGAGCAGTACTTC. This translates into CASSGDRITYEQYF.

This clone was counted between two and nine times. The rearrangement joins TRBV6-6 to TRBJ1-5; perhaps TRBD1 as D (6 bases). The CDR3 is 14 amino acids. Looked up from germline, CDR1 is MNHNY and CDR2 is SVGAGI (reference sequence). Trimming stripped 7 bases from V and 8 bases from J, with 18 bases between. CDR3 in amino acids: CASTPTDRWEPQHF. CDR3 nucleotide sequence: TGTGCCAGCACTCCGACTGACAGGTGGGAGCCCCAGCATTTT.

The gene calls are TRBV15 and TRBJ2-2; 8 positions agree with TRBD2. J gave up 4 bases and V 9 bases, and 16 bases lay outside the gene matches. The CDR3 sequence is 17 residues long. From germline, CDR1 is LNHNV and CDR2 YYDKDF (reference sequence). CDR3 nucleotide sequence: TGTGCCACACGGGGTTTTCGTATCGGGAGGGTCACCGGGGAGCTGTTTTTT. This gives the protein CATRGFRIGRVTGELFF.

The CDR3 spells CASSPITGFADTQYF. The DNA for the CDR3 is TGTGCCAGCAGCCCAATAACAGGGTTTGCAGATACGCAGTATTTT. V and J are TRBV7-6 and TRBJ2-3; TRBD1 might be the D (6 bases). The length of the CDR3 is 15 residues. V lost 5 bases, J lost 4 bases, and 16 bases lay in between. Germline V gene sequence: CDR1 SGHVS, CDR2 FNYEAQ.

The chain has TRBV29-1 and TRBJ2-4; D perhaps matches TRBD2 (5 bases). This CDR3 region has 13 residues. Germline V lookup: CDR1 SQVTM, CDR2 ANQGSEA. V lost 5 bases and J lost 2, with 10 bases in between. CDR3 loop: CSVPGVTKNIQYF. The CDR3, as DNA: TGCAGCGTTCCCGGGGTGACCAAAAACATTCAGTACTTC.

This clone was detected only a few times. The chain employs TRBV25-1 and TRBJ2-7, with D possibly matching TRBD1 (6 bases). Germline V gene sequence: CDR1 MGHDK, CDR2 SYGVNS. This CDR3 is built from 15 residues. Trimming removed 6 bases at V and 4 bases at J, with 19 bases between. CDR3 sequence: CASSSITEGGYEQYF. The CDR3 DNA sequence: TGTGCCAGCAGCTCTATCACGGAAGGGGGATACGAGCAGTACTTC.

This clone was seen a few times. V usage is TRBV10-3 and J usage is TRBJ1-5; TRBD1 matches 9 bases. V lost 10 bases to trimming and J lost 0 bases; unmatched junction nucleotides: 4. The germline CDR1 and CDR2 sequences are ENHRY and SYGVKD. The CDR3 has 14 amino acids. CDR3 in amino acids: CATGQGNSNQPQHF. CDR3 nucleotides: TGTGCCACCGGACAGGGGAATAGCAATCAGCCCCAGCATTTT.

This chain joins TRBV19 and TRBJ1-2, with D possibly TRBD1 on 5 matching bases. This CDR3 has 15 amino acids. Germline CDR1 LNHDA, CDR2 SQIVND (reference sequence). Trimming cost V 5 bases and J 0 bases, with 13 bases left between them. The DNA of the CDR3 is TGTGCCAGTAGTGTAAGACAGAAATCTAACTATGGCTACACCTTC. Translated: CASSVRQKSNYGYTF.

In its sample, this clone was seen a few times. This chain joins TRBV18 and TRBJ2-3; tentative D call: TRBD1 (6 bases). Germline CDR1 KGHSH, CDR2 LQKENI. The CDR3 loop spans 14 amino acids. Deletions cut 2 bases from V and 4 bases from J, with 10 bases between. CDR3 DNA sequence: TGTGCCAGCTCACCAAACAAGGGGGCAGATACGCAGTATTTT. Residues: CASSPNKGADTQYF.

This clone was seen ten or more times. The genes are TRBV2 and TRBJ1-2, with a tentative D call TRBD1 (5 bases). CDR3 length equals 13 residues. V lost 5 bases and J lost 4, with 11 bases in between. CDR1 and CDR2 from the germline V gene are SNHLY and FYNNEI. The CDR3 region is CASSQQGLYGYTF. As DNA, the CDR3 is TGTGCCAGCAGTCAGCAGGGACTCTATGGCTACACCTTC. Full variable domain (rest looked up from reference TRBV2 and TRBJ1-2): EPEVTQTPSHQVTQMGQEVILRCVPISNHLYFYWYRQILGQKVEFLVSFYNNEISEKSEIFDDQFSVERPDGSNFTLKIRSTKLEDSAMYFCASSQQGLYGYTFGSGTRLTVV.

This chain uses TRBV2 with TRBJ2-2; TRBD1 agrees at 7 bases. There are 16 residues in the CDR3. Looked up from germline, CDR1 is SNHLY and CDR2 is FYNNEI. The J segment lost 5 bases and the V segment lost 8 bases, leaving 14 bases of the junction unmatched. CDR3 in amino acids: CASLKEQGSGTGELFF. The CDR3 DNA follows: TGTGCCAGCTTGAAGGAACAGGGGAGTGGAACCGGGGAGCTGTTTTTT.

On this clone itself: One junction end does not reproduce the germline sequence, and a read error may be involved. The V call is TRBV6-1, the J call TRBJ2-1; perhaps TRBD2 as D (6 bases). Germline CDR1 is MNHNS and CDR2 is SASEGT. This CDR3 is built from 14 residues. The CDR3 loop reads CASSEVGGSVTAVF. In nucleotides, the CDR3 is TGTGCCAGCAGTGAAGTGGGAGGTAGCGTCACAGCGGTCTTC.

This sequence joins TRBV6-1 and TRBJ1-1; TRBD1 matches at 11 bases. The CDR3 totals 13 residues. Germline CDR1 reads MNHNS; CDR2 reads SASEGT. The V gene end was trimmed by 6 bases and the J gene end by 3 bases; junction bases not matched to a gene: 0. The CDR3 DNA reads as TGTGCCAGCAGGGGACAGGGGGACACTGAAGCTTTCTTT. This encodes CASRGQGDTEAFF.

A few counts support this clone. This sequence joins TRBV5-1 and TRBJ1-2; D possibly corresponds to TRBD1 (5 bases). V was trimmed by 2 bases and J by 2 bases, leaving 13 bases between them. CDR3 length equals 15 residues. CDR1 SGHRS and CDR2 YFSETQ come from the germline V gene. CDR3 residues: CASSLSSTENYGYTF. The CDR3 DNA sequence: TGCGCCAGCAGCTTATCTTCGACAGAGAACTATGGCTACACCTTC.

The gene calls are TRBV5-3 and TRBJ2-1, with 7 bases lining up with TRBD1. TRBV5-3 is classed as an ORF, of uncertain function. J gave up 6 bases and V 1 base, and 10 bases lay outside the gene matches. The CDR3 extends over 16 amino acids. CDR3 sequence reads: CARSLSRQGAGNEQFF. CDR3 sequence (DNA): TGTGCCAGAAGCTTGAGTAGACAGGGTGCAGGCAATGAGCAGTTCTTC.

The chain links TRBV5-1 to TRBJ1-1; the D is unclear. There are 15 residues in the CDR3. Trimming removed 1 base at V and 1 base at J, with 11 bases between. Germline assignment: CDR1 SGHRS and CDR2 YFSETQ. The CDR3 loop is CASSLWSGENTEAFF. CDR3 DNA sequence: TGCGCCAGCAGCTTGTGGTCCGGGGAGAACACTGAAGCTTTCTTT.

This chain connects TRBV7-9 to TRBJ2-5; possibly TRBD1 for D (6 bases). Between the trimmed V and J ends, which lost 0 bases and 0 bases, there was a span of 8 bases. From germline, CDR1 is SEHNR and CDR2 FQNEAQ (reference sequence). This CDR3 is built from 15 residues. CDR3 nucleotides: TGTGCCAGCAGCTTAGCTGGGGACAACCAAGAGACCCAGTACTTC. Its translation: CASSLAGDNQETQYF.

This clone was recorded a few times. The CDR3 reads CASSPGTAYYGYTF. The CDR3, as DNA: TGTGCCAGCAGTCCCGGGACAGCTTATTATGGCTACACCTTC. The chain couples TRBV5-8 to TRBJ1-2, with 7 bases that match TRBD1. Germline-derived CDR1 and CDR2 are SGHTS and YDEGEE. The CDR3 loop spans 14 amino acids. V lost 5 bases, J lost 5 bases, and 9 bases stayed unmatched. The variable domain in full, completed from reference TRBV5-8 and TRBJ1-2, reads EAGVTQSPTHLIKTRGQQATLRCSPISGHTSVYWYQQALGLGLQFLLWYDEGEERNRGNFPPRFSGRQFPNYSSELNVNALELEDSALYLCASSPGTAYYGYTFGSGTRLTVV.

The chain employs TRBV5-1 and TRBJ1-4; 12 bases are a match to TRBD1. V lost 3 bases, J lost 7 bases, and 1 base stayed unmatched. CDR3 length: 14 residues. Germline values: CDR1 SGHRS, CDR2 YFSETQ. CDR3 amino acids: CASSSGQGAEKLFF. The CDR3 DNA sequence: TGCGCCAGCAGCTCGGGACAGGGGGCTGAAAAACTGTTTTTT.

V is TRBV5-1 and J is TRBJ2-6; D ambiguous. Looked up from germline, CDR1 is SGHRS and CDR2 is YFSETQ. Trimming cost V 5 bases and J 2 bases, with 8 bases left between them. This CDR3 spans 14 amino acids. The CDR3 DNA is TGCGCCAGCAGTCTAGACCCTGGGGCCAACGTCCTGACTTTC. Amino acid sequence: CASSLDPGANVLTF.

The sample holds a few counts of this clone. J is TRBJ2-1 and V is TRBV6-5, with 12 bases aligning to TRBD2. Germline loops: CDR1 MNHEY, CDR2 SVGAGI. This CDR3 contains 14 residues. V was clipped by 8 bases and J by 4 bases; unmatched bases: 3. The CDR3 sequence is CASQGLAGYNEQFF. CDR3 nucleotides: TGTGCCAGCCAGGGACTAGCGGGTTACAATGAGCAGTTCTTC.

This clone was detected only a few times. The V gene is TRBV15, the J gene TRBJ2-1; 12 bases agree with TRBD2. Germline V CDR1 and CDR2: LNHNV, YYDKDF (reference sequence). CDR3 length: 16 amino acids. V trimming: 2 bases; J trimming: 8 bases; junction bases outside the gene matches: 7. The CDR3 loop reads CATSRRLAGVVHEQFF. The DNA for the CDR3 is TGTGCCACCAGCAGAAGACTAGCGGGAGTAGTACATGAGCAGTTCTTC.

For this clone: The sample has other DNA sequences that encode this CDR3 too. The V call is TRBV27, the J call TRBJ1-1; tentative D call: TRBD1 (5 bases). V was trimmed by 3 bases and J by 4 bases, leaving 15 bases between them. From germline, CDR1 is MNHEY and CDR2 SMNVEV (reference sequence). The CDR3 has 15 residues. The CDR3: CASSLSPPGLTEAFF. The CDR3 DNA reads as TGTGCCAGCAGTTTGAGCCCACCAGGGCTCACTGAAGCTTTCTTT.

The sample holds a few counts of this clone. The chain joins TRBV5-6 to TRBJ2-3; 8 bases are a match to TRBD1. Germline V gene data show CDR1 as SGHDT and CDR2 as YYEEEE. CDR3 length: 16 residues. The V gene end was trimmed by 0 bases and the J gene end by 7 bases; junction bases not matched to a gene: 10. The CDR3 region is CASSLGTGNIANTQYF. For the CDR3, the DNA is TGTGCCAGCAGCTTGGGGACAGGGAATATCGCAAATACGCAGTATTTT.

This clone has a count of ten or more. The chain recombines TRBV18 with TRBJ1-1, with TRBD1 matching over 8 bases. Germline-derived CDR1 and CDR2 are KGHSH and LQKENI. The V gene end was trimmed by 4 bases and the J gene end by 1 base; junction bases not matched to a gene: 5. This CDR3 spans 15 amino acids. The CDR3 DNA reads TGTGCCAGCTCACAGGCAGGGGGCCGGAACACTGAAGCTTTCTTT. It codes for CASSQAGGRNTEAFF.

The genes are TRBV5-1 and TRBJ1-2; D unresolved. Trimming took off 0 bases at V and 0 bases at J, with 6 bases between the two ends. Germline loops: CDR1 SGHRS, CDR2 YFSETQ. The CDR3 loop spans 14 amino acids. CDR3 amino acids: CASSLGQSNYGYTF. The DNA for the CDR3 is TGCGCCAGCAGCTTGGGACAATCTAACTATGGCTACACCTTC.

The rearrangement joins TRBV27 to TRBJ2-5; 7 nucleotides match TRBD2. The length of the CDR3 is 15 residues. Germline CDR1 and CDR2: MNHEY and SMNVEV (reference sequence). The V and J ends lost 3 bases and 1 base, in that order; junction bases with no gene match: 5. The chain's CDR3 is CASSFTGTTQETQYF. In DNA form, the CDR3 reads TGTGCCAGCAGTTTCACCGGGACTACCCAAGAGACCCAGTACTTC.

This clone was seen a few times. The DNA for the CDR3 is TGTGCCTGGAGTCTTCTAGGCGGGGCCTACGAGCAGTACTTC. This codes for CAWSLLGGAYEQYF. This chain connects TRBV30 to TRBJ2-7, with D possibly being TRBD2 (6 bases). The V gene lost 2 bases and the J gene lost 2 bases, with 13 bases spanning the gap. Germline assignment: CDR1 GTSNPN and CDR2 SVGIG (reference sequence). This CDR3 has 14 residues.